Each of the 23 T cell receptor beta chains below was sequenced from the same sample in a study of T cells in Graves' hyperthyroidism and ophthalmopathy. Amplification of TCR beta CDR3 regions was performed using RNA transcripts as template. Initially, a first-round RT-PCR of the TCR CDR3 employed the HTBI primer set. One entry per CDR3 protein results from TCRdb running MiXCR on the multiplex PCR reads. Found here are 600,000 to 700,000 distinct CDR3 sequences, about 15% of them singletons; the top ten hold 3.5% to 4.5%. The specimen was blood. The receptors originated from a middle-aged woman with Graves' ophthalmopathy.

This clonotype was detected ten times or more. This chain joins TRBV12-3 or TRBV12-4 and TRBJ1-2; the D gene is possibly TRBD1 (5 bases). CDR3 length: 11 amino acids. The V end was cut by 9 bases, the J end by 6 bases, with 11 bases between. CDR3 DNA: TGTGCCAGTAGGGGAGAGCATGGCTACACCTTC. Translating gives CASRGEHGYTF.

This clonotype appeared many times. The rearrangement joins TRBV12-5 to TRBJ1-1; D is ambiguous. This CDR3 region has 11 residues. V lost 1 base and J 11 bases, leaving 8 bases between the germline ends. Germline values: CDR1 LGHNT, CDR2 FRNRAP. In nucleotides, the CDR3 is TGTGCTAGTGGTTTGGAAGTACAGGCTTTCTTT. Protein: CASGLEVQAFF.

The chain links TRBV10-3 to TRBJ2-2; 7 bases agree with TRBD1. The CDR3 is 17 residues long. Trimming cost V 6 bases and J 3 bases; bases outside gene matches: 13. The germline V gene encodes CDR1 ENHRY and CDR2 SYGVKD. CDR3 nucleotides: TGTGCCATCAGCCCGACAGGGCTCGGACGAGACACCGGGGAGCTGTTTTTT. This gives the protein CAISPTGLGRDTGELFF.

This clonotype was seen repeatedly, ten times or more. The V gene is TRBV15, the J gene TRBJ1-5, with D possibly TRBD1 on 6 matching bases. V lost 4 bases and J lost 3, with 13 bases in between. The CDR3 covers 15 residues. The germline V gene encodes CDR1 LNHNV and CDR2 YYDKDF (reference sequence). As DNA, the CDR3 is TGTGCCACCAGCAACCACAGGGTCTTCAATCAGCCCCAGCATTTT. The encoded protein is CATSNHRVFNQPQHF.

The DNA for the CDR3 is TGTGCCTGGGGTCGGCTCGGGTCTCAGCCCCAGCATTTT. Its protein is CAWGRLGSQPQHF. The genes are TRBV30 and TRBJ1-5; the D is unclear. V was trimmed by 5 bases and J by 6 bases, leaving 14 bases between them. Germline assignment: CDR1 GTSNPN and CDR2 SVGIG (reference sequence). The CDR3 sequence is 13 residues long.

This clonotype was seen a single time. The CDR3 DNA sequence: TGCAGCGTTGCAGAGGATAGCAATCAGCCCCAGCATTTT. The encoded protein is CSVAEDSNQPQHF. This rearrangement joins TRBV29-1 to TRBJ1-5, with no clear D. CDR3 length equals 13 residues. The germline V gene encodes CDR1 SQVTM and CDR2 ANQGSEA. With 4 bases removed from V and 0 bases from J, the gap between germline ends came to 7 bases.

This clonotype occurred many times. The chain is built from TRBV29-1 and TRBJ2-5; tentative D call: TRBD1 (6 bases). The germline CDR1 and CDR2 sequences are SQVTM and ANQGSEA. The CDR3 loop spans 17 amino acids. The V and J ends lost 4 bases and 2 bases respectively, with 23 bases between them. CDR3 sequence (DNA): TGCAGCGTTGGGCTACTTGGGGGAGTAGGGACACAAGAGACCCAGTACTTC. It is translated as CSVGLLGGVGTQETQYF. Full variable domain (remainder filled in from reference TRBV29-1 and TRBJ2-5): SAVISQKPSRDICQRGTSLTIQCQVDSQVTMMFWYRQQPGQSLTLIATANQGSEATYESGFVIDKFPISRPNLTFSTLTVSNMSPEDSSIYLCSVGLLGGVGTQETQYFGPGTRLLVL.

This clonotype was counted many times. V and J are TRBV25-1 and TRBJ2-7; D is undetermined. Germline loops: CDR1 MGHDK, CDR2 SYGVNS. This CDR3 has 13 amino acids. V lost 1 base and J lost 7, with 11 bases in between. CDR3 in amino acids: CASSESPTQEQYF. The CDR3 DNA reads as TGTGCCAGCAGTGAATCCCCAACCCAGGAGCAGTACTTC.

There are many counts of this clonotype. The DNA of the CDR3 is TGTGCCAGCAGTGAGGGGACAGGGGTTTTTTTTGGAGAGACCCAGTACTTC. This sequence encodes CASSEGTGVFFGETQYF. The chain carries TRBV2 and TRBJ2-5, with TRBD1 matching 10 bases. The length of the CDR3 is 17 residues. Trimming cost V 3 bases and J 4 bases; bases outside gene matches: 11. The germline V gene encodes CDR1 SNHLY and CDR2 FYNNEI.

This chain links TRBV19 with TRBJ1-5; weak D call: TRBD1 (6 bases). V gave up 7 bases and J gave up 6 bases, with 16 bases separating them. CDR3 length: 14 residues. Germline V gives CDR1 LNHDA, CDR2 SQIVND (reference sequence). The CDR3 DNA reads as TGTGCCAGTACCCCCTCGGGGGCGGGTCAGCCCCAGCATTTT. Translated, it gives CASTPSGAGQPQHF.

This clonotype showed up many times. J is TRBJ2-7 and V is TRBV5-1; 8 positions match TRBD1. The germline gives CDR1 SGHRS, CDR2 YFSETQ. The CDR3 sequence is 12 residues long. Trimming cost V 6 bases and J 7 bases; bases outside gene matches: 6. The CDR3 DNA reads as TGCGCCAGCAACCTACAGGGGGGTGAGCAGTACTTC. It codes for CASNLQGGEQYF.

The rearrangement uses TRBV6-4 and TRBJ1-1, with D hard to call. Germline-derived CDR1 and CDR2 are MRHNA and SNTAGT. This CDR3 has 14 amino acids. CDR3 nucleotide sequence: TGTGGACCGAAGGGCCGGGAGGTGAACACTGAAGCTTTCTTT. Residues: CGPKGREVNTEAFF.

This clonotype was counted many times. V and J are TRBV19 and TRBJ2-5; a weak D match, TRBD2 (6 bases). The length of the CDR3 is 15 residues. V lost 4 bases and J lost 10, with 22 bases in between. Looked up from germline, CDR1 is LNHDA and CDR2 is SQIVND (reference sequence). CDR3 DNA: TGTGCCAGTAGTACCGGGAGCTACTCGGCCGGGGGCCAGTACTTC. It specifies CASSTGSYSAGGQYF.

This clonotype was seen ten or more times. The genes are TRBV4-2 and TRBJ2-2; 9 bases agree with TRBD2. CDR1 and CDR2 from the germline V gene are LGHNA and YNFKEQ. The CDR3 has 16 amino acids. V dropped 3 bases and J dropped 7; count of bases not matched to a gene: 9. For the CDR3, the DNA is TGTGCCAGCAGCCAGGCGACTAGCGGAGGGGGCGGGGAGCTGTTTTTT. Translation gives CASSQATSGGGGELFF.

The chain has TRBV7-6 and TRBJ2-1; the match to TRBD2 covers 16 bases. V dropped 6 bases and J dropped 1; count of bases not matched to a gene: 15. This CDR3 contains 21 residues. Germline lookup yields CDR1 SGHVS and CDR2 FNYEAQ. CDR3: CASRRGTSGRAPSSSYNEQFF. In DNA form, the CDR3 reads TGTGCCAGCAGACGAGGGACTAGCGGGAGGGCCCCTTCTAGTTCCTACAATGAGCAGTTCTTC.

The chain employs TRBV11-2 and TRBJ1-1; D is ambiguous. The CDR3 is 14 residues long. Between the trimmed V and J ends, which lost 1 base and 7 bases, there was a span of 13 bases. In germline, CDR1 is SGHAT, CDR2 FQNNGV. CDR3 residues: CASSLVLDGVEAFF. DNA for the CDR3: TGTGCCAGCAGCTTAGTCTTGGACGGAGTTGAAGCTTTCTTT. Looking up the rest from reference TRBV11-2 and TRBJ1-1 gives the full variable domain: EAGVAQSPRYKIIEKRQSVAFWCNPISGHATLYWYQQILGQGPKLLIQFQNNGVVDDSQLPKDRFSAERLKGVDSTLKIQPAKLEDSAVYLCASSLVLDGVEAFFGQGTRLTVV.

This clonotype came up many times. The J gene is TRBJ2-7, the V gene TRBV6-2 or TRBV6-3, with 13 nucleotides matching TRBD2. There are 16 residues in the CDR3. V lost 2 bases to trimming and J lost 4 bases; unmatched junction nucleotides: 5. The germline CDR1 and CDR2 sequences are MNHEY and SVGEGT. The CDR3 here is CASSYRPGLAGYEQYF. As DNA, the CDR3 is TGTGCCAGCAGTTACCGCCCGGGACTAGCGGGGTACGAGCAGTACTTC.

This clonotype was observed at least ten times. The rearrangement uses TRBV11-2 and TRBJ2-7, with TRBD2 matching over 11 bases. The germline V gene has CDR1 SGHAT and CDR2 FQNNGV. The V segment lost 2 bases and the J segment 6 bases; nucleotides outside the gene matches: 9. The CDR3 runs to 16 residues. CDR3 DNA: TGTGCCAGCAGCTTAAATGTACTAGCGGGAGATCGCGAGCAGTACTTC. Amino acids: CASSLNVLAGDREQYF.

Regarding this clonotype: Possible read error: a much larger clone is one base away. Because the CDR3 is missing its conserved closing phenylalanine or tryptophan, this is likely a read error. The chain uses TRBV19 and TRBJ1-2, with 7 bases identical to TRBD1. V was clipped by 4 bases and J by 3 bases; unmatched bases: 2. The CDR3 is 13 residues long. Germline loops: CDR1 LNHDA, CDR2 SQIVND (reference sequence). Written as DNA, the CDR3 is TGTGCCAGTAGTACGGGACAGCACTATGGCTACACCCTC. Amino acids: CASSTGQHYGYTL.

Notes on this clonotype: The conserved phenylalanine or tryptophan is not found at the CDR3 terminus, so this likely reflects a read error. The chain combines TRBV19 with TRBJ2-7, with D hard to call. The germline V gene has CDR1 LNHDA and CDR2 SQIVND (reference sequence). The germline V and J ends were trimmed by 5 bases and 0 bases, with 14 bases remaining between them. The CDR3 loop spans 15 amino acids. This chain's CDR3 is CASSPYGGSSYEQYS. The CDR3, as DNA: TGTGCCAGTAGTCCCTACGGCGGAAGCTCCTACGAGCAGTACTCC.

This clonotype was seen ten or more times. V is TRBV6-2 or TRBV6-3 and J is TRBJ2-6; no firm D call. In germline, CDR1 is MNHEY, CDR2 SVGEGT. The ends were cut back, 4 bases at V and 0 bases at J, with 22 bases in the middle. The CDR3 sequence is 20 residues long. This CDR3 is CASSWEVTSGWASGANVLTF. The DNA for the CDR3 is TGTGCCAGCAGTTGGGAAGTGACTTCCGGGTGGGCCTCTGGGGCCAACGTCCTGACTTTC.

The V call is TRBV6-1, the J call TRBJ2-5, with D perhaps TRBD2 (6 bases). V lost 6 bases, J lost 2 bases, and 13 bases lay in between. Germline V gene lookup returns CDR1 MNHNS and CDR2 SASEGT. The CDR3 runs 14 residues. The DNA for the CDR3 is TGTGCCAGCAGAGGGGCGGGATTACAAGAGACCCAGTACTTC. Its protein is CASRGAGLQETQYF.

This clonotype was seen repeatedly, ten times or more. The rearrangement uses TRBV6-1 and TRBJ2-7; D possibly corresponds to TRBD1 (5 bases). The CDR3 runs 13 residues. Trimming removed 7 bases from V and 3 bases from J, with 13 bases in between. Germline V gives CDR1 MNHNS, CDR2 SASEGT. The CDR3 DNA follows: TGTGCCAGCAAACTTACAGGCTTCTACGAGCAGTACTTC. Amino acids: CASKLTGFYEQYF.